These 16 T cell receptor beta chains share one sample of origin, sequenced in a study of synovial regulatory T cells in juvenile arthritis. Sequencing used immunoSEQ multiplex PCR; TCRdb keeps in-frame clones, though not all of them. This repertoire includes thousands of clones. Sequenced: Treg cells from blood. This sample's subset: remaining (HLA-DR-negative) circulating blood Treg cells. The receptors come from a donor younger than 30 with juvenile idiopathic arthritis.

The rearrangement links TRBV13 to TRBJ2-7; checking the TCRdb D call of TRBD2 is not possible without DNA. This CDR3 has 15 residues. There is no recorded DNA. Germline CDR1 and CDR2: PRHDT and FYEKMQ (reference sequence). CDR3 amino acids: CASSPGSSGRSEQYF.

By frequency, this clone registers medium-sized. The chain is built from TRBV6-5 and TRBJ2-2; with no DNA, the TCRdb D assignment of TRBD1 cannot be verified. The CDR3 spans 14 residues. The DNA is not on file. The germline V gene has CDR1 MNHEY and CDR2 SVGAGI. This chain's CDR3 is CASREQGNTGELFF.

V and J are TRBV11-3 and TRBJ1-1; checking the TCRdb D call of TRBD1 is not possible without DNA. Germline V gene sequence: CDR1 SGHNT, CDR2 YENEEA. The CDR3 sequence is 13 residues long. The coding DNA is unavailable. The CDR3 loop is CASSSTRNTEAFF.

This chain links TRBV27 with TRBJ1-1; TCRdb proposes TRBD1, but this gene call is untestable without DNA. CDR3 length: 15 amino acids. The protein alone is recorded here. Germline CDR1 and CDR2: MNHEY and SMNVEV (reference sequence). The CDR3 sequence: CASSWGQRLNTEAFF.

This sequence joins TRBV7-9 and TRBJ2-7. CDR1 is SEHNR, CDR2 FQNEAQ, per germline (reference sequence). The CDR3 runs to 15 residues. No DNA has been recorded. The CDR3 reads CASTFYDRRPYEQYF.

CDR3 loop: CASSPSLLNYGYTF. The rearrangement uses TRBV5-4 and TRBJ1-2. Germline V lookup: CDR1 SGHNT, CDR2 YYREEE (reference sequence). The CDR3 has 14 residues. The protein alone is recorded here. The full variable domain, its missing parts supplied by reference TRBV5-4 and TRBJ1-2, is ETGVTQSPTHLIKTRGQQVTLRCSSQSGHNTVSWYQQALGQGPQFIFQYYREEENGRGNFPPRFSGLQFPNYSSELNVNALELDDSALYLCASSPSLLNYGYTFGSGTRLTVV.

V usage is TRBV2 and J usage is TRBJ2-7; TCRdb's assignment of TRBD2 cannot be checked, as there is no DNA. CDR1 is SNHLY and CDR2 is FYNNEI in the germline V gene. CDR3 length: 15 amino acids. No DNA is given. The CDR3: CASTPPGTLVYEQYF. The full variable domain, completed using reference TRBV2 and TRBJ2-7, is EPEVTQTPSHQVTQMGQEVILRCVPISNHLYFYWYRQILGQKVEFLVSFYNNEISEKSEIFDDQFSVERPDGSNFTLKIRSTKLEDSAMYFCASTPPGTLVYEQYFGPGTRLTVT.

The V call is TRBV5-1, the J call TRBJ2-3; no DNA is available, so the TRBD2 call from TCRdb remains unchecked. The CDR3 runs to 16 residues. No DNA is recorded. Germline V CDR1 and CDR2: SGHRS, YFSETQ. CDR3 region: CASSFGTSGPTDTQYF.

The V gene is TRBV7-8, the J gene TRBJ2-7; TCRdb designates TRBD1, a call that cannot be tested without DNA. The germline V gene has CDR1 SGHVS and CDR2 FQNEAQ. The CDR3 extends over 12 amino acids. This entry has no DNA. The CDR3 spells CASSFVLGPPDF.

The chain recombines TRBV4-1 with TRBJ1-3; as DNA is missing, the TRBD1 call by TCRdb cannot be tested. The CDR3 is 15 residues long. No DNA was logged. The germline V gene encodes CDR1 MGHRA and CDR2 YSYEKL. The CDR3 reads CASSSQFHSGNTIYF.

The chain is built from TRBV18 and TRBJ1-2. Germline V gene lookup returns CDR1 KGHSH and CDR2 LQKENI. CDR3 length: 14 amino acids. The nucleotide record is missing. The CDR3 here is CASSPGRGDYGYTF.

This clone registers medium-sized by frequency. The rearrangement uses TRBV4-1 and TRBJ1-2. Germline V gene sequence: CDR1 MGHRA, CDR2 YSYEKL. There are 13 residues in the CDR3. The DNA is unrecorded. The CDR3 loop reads CASSPGWDYGYTF.

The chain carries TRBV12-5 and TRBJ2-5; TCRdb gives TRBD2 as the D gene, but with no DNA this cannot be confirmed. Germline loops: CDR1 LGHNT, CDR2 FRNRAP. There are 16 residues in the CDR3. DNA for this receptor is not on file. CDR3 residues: CASAPPHGGYQETQYF.

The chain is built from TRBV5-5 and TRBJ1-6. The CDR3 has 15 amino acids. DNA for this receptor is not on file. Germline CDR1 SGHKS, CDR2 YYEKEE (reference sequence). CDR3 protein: CASSWRTEINSPLHF.

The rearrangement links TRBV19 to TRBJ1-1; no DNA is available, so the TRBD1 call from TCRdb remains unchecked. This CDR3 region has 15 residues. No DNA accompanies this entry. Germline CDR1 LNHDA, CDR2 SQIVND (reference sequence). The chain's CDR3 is CASSIPAGANTEAFF.

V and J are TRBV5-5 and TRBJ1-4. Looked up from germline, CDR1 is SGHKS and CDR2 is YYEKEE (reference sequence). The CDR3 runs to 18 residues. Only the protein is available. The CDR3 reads CASSWTAVLLSTNEKLFF.